What follows are 11 T cell receptor beta chains derived from one specimen sequenced in a study of T cells in Graves' hyperthyroidism and ophthalmopathy. The investigators amplified TCR beta CDR3 regions from RNA transcripts. The TCR CDR3 was amplified in a first-round RT-PCR using the HTBI primer set. TCRdb re-called the multiplex PCR reads through MiXCR, storing one row per CDR3 protein. The table has roughly 300,000 distinct CDR3 sequences, 21% seen once. The sample was blood. The receptors here all came from a woman between 50 and 59 years old with Graves' hyperthyroidism.

V is TRBV28 and J is TRBJ1-3; D is possibly TRBD1 (5 bases). V was cut by 7 bases and J by 2 bases, with 9 bases left in between. The CDR3 runs 13 residues. Germline V gene sequence: CDR1 MDHEN, CDR2 SYDVKM. This CDR3 is CASIRVTGNTIYF. The CDR3, as DNA: TGTGCCAGCATCAGGGTGACTGGAAACACCATATATTTT.

There are a few counts of this clonotype. The junction shows a germline mismatch at one end, possibly a read error. This chain connects TRBV15 to TRBJ1-4; D is unresolved. Looked up from germline, CDR1 is LNHNV and CDR2 is YYDKDF (reference sequence). The CDR3 totals 15 residues. The CDR3 sequence is CTTSRDKQANEKLFF. The CDR3 DNA sequence: TGTACCACCAGCAGAGATAAGCAGGCTAATGAAAAACTGTTTTTT.

This sequence joins TRBV2 and TRBJ2-3; 9 positions agree with TRBD1. J gave up 4 bases and V 5 bases, and 10 bases lay outside the gene matches. The germline V gene encodes CDR1 SNHLY and CDR2 FYNNEI. CDR3 length equals 16 residues. The CDR3, as DNA: TGTGCCAGCAGTTTTTACCCGGGACAGGGTGCAGATACGCAGTATTTT. Amino acid sequence: CASSFYPGQGADTQYF.

This clonotype was seen only a few times. The chain is built from TRBV4-1 and TRBJ2-7, with 9 bases identical to TRBD2. This CDR3 spans 18 amino acids. Unmatched junction bases numbered 15, after V lost 0 bases and J lost 6 bases. Per germline, CDR1 MGHRA and CDR2 YSYEKL. The CDR3 loop is CASSQDFLGASGNCEQYF. CDR3 coding DNA: TGCGCCAGCAGCCAAGATTTTCTAGGGGCTAGCGGGAACTGCGAGCAGTACTTC.

This clonotype was counted many times. The DNA for the CDR3 is TGCGCCAGCAGCTTGGCCGGGACACCAACAGATACGCAGTATTTT. It specifies CASSLAGTPTDTQYF. This chain connects TRBV5-1 to TRBJ2-3, with D tentatively TRBD1 (6 bases). Germline lookup yields CDR1 SGHRS and CDR2 YFSETQ. The CDR3 consists of 15 residues. The V and J ends lost 0 bases and 3 bases respectively, with 11 bases between them.

This clonotype was detected many times. V usage is TRBV2 and J usage is TRBJ2-7, with 9 bases matching TRBD1. The CDR3 has 14 amino acids. V gave up 7 bases and J gave up 1 base; unmatched junction bases: 5. Germline loops: CDR1 SNHLY, CDR2 FYNNEI. CDR3 amino acids: CASIPGTGSYEQYF. The CDR3 bases are TGTGCCAGCATTCCCGGGACAGGGTCCTACGAGCAGTACTTC. The full variable domain, rest sourced from reference TRBV2 and TRBJ2-7, is EPEVTQTPSHQVTQMGQEVILRCVPISNHLYFYWYRQILGQKVEFLVSFYNNEISEKSEIFDDQFSVERPDGSNFTLKIRSTKLEDSAMYFCASIPGTGSYEQYFGPGTRLTVT.

This clonotype was recorded many times. The J gene is TRBJ2-1, the V gene TRBV6-1; tentative D call: TRBD1 (6 bases). Trimming left V 7 bases short and J 0 bases short, with 25 bases between. CDR1 is MNHNS and CDR2 is SASEGT in the germline V gene. The CDR3 is made up of 19 amino acids. The CDR3 reads CASNFQGFSSKSSYNEQFF. CDR3 in DNA: TGTGCCAGCAACTTCCAGGGGTTCTCTTCAAAGAGCTCCTACAATGAGCAGTTCTTC.

In its sample, this clonotype was seen many times. This chain connects TRBV5-4 to TRBJ2-7; 9 positions agree with TRBD1. The ends lost 4 bases at V and 0 bases at J; junction bases unmatched: 14. This CDR3 has 18 amino acids. From germline, CDR1 is SGHNT and CDR2 YYREEE (reference sequence). The CDR3 DNA is TGTGCCAGCAGCCGTCGACAGGGGGAATATCAGAGCTCCTACGAGCAGTACTTC. It translates to CASSRRQGEYQSSYEQYF.

The rearrangement joins TRBV19 to TRBJ2-1; 9 nucleotides match TRBD2. Germline V gene lookup returns CDR1 LNHDA and CDR2 SQIVND (reference sequence). J lost 4 bases, V lost 6 bases, and 7 bases had no gene match. This CDR3 region has 15 residues. The CDR3 DNA sequence: TGTGCCAGTAGGGCCGGGACTAGCTATTACAATGAGCAGTTCTTC. It is translated as CASRAGTSYYNEQFF.

The J gene is TRBJ1-1, the V gene TRBV12-3 or TRBV12-4, with 7 bases fitting TRBD1. The CDR3 is 14 amino acids. The junction had 4 bases not matched to a gene; V was cut back by 6 bases and J by 0 bases. CDR3 nucleotide sequence: TGTGCCAGCAGGTGGACAGGCATGAACACTGAAGCTTTCTTT. It specifies CASRWTGMNTEAFF.

This clonotype was picked up one time. The chain couples TRBV10-3 to TRBJ1-1; 10 bases fit TRBD1. CDR1 and CDR2 from the germline V gene are ENHRY and SYGVKD. Unmatched junction bases numbered 9, after V lost 3 bases and J lost 2 bases. CDR3 length equals 17 residues. CDR3 bases: TGTGCCATCAGTGAAAGCGGACAGGGGGTATATAACACTGAAGCTTTCTTT. It translates to CAISESGQGVYNTEAFF.